This entry concerns a single TCR beta chain. The CDR3 loop spans 17 amino acids. Germline CDR1 is MRHNA and CDR2 is SNTAGT. J lost 3 bases, V lost 5 bases, and 13 bases had no gene match. The second PCR ran about 6 to 11 cycles with a sample-barcoded 5' primer and J-beta primers. TCRdb itself ran the 5' RACE reads through MiXCR, one entry per CDR3 protein. The sample comprises 1,800,000 or so distinct CDR3 sequences, about 39% of which are singletons, and more than 20% rests with the top ten. The sample originates from a study of blood T cells in healthy people across ages. The source material was blood. The TCR was taken from a human donor in good health. The chain employs TRBV6-4 and TRBJ1-2, with 9 bases aligning to TRBD1. The CDR3 nucleotides read TGTGCCAGCAGTCGGACAGGGGCGCTATGGGGTGACTATGGCTACACCTTC. Translated, it gives CASSRTGALWGDYGYTF.